This paragraph covers one T cell receptor (beta chain) sequence. Its antigen is unidentified. This record comes from a study of human T cells and chemical hapten exposure. About the research overall: Weekly diphenylcyclopropenone doses were given to patients' scalps across the roughly 25-week study. Points from the study as a whole: Donors in the study had alopecia, meaning their immune response may differ from healthy people's. Sensitization with DPC brought no change to TCRs above 1 in 1000 in frequency.

Trimming removed 5 bases from V and 1 base from J, with 10 bases in between. CDR3 size: 13 residues. CDR1 SGHRS and CDR2 YFSETQ come from the germline V gene. Time point described: pre-sensitization, week 0. Treatment indicated: therapeutic diphenylcyclopropenone sensitization with weekly scalp DPC. Someone pulled total RNA out of unfractionated whole blood. It was the library that attached unique molecular identifiers to individual cDNA molecules. One entry per CDR3 protein results from TCRdb running MiXCR on the RACE reads. This table holds over 50,000 distinct CDR3 sequences, roughly a tenth found once.

This sequence was found in a woman in her 30s with alopecia areata. Some clones in this sample may be carry-over from other donors' samples. The V gene is TRBV5-1, the J gene TRBJ2-7, with no clear D. This material consisted of whole blood, taken in connection with sensitization to the hapten diphenylcyclopropenone (DPC). CDR3 region: CASRLPPSYEQYF. The CDR3 DNA follows: TGCGCCAGCAGATTGCCCCCATCCTACGAGCAGTACTTC.